The 13 T cell receptor beta chains below come from one sample, sequenced in a study of T cell responses to AZD1222 COVID-19 vaccine. This table comes from immunoSEQ multiplex PCR, and its TCRdb copy is limited to in-frame clones, with some not included. The sample records approximately 100,000 clones, around 87% being singletons. The material sequenced was peripheral blood, taken 28 days after the second AZD1222 dose. Source of these receptors: an adult who received the AZD1222 COVID-19 vaccine.

The rearrangement links TRBV7-8 to TRBJ1-6; D is possibly TRBD1 (6 bases). The CDR3 covers 15 residues. The germline V gene encodes CDR1 SGHVS and CDR2 FQNEAQ. With 7 bases removed from V and 5 bases from J, the gap between germline ends came to 15 bases. The CDR3 is CASTTDSLNNSPLHF. CDR3 coding DNA: TGTGCCAGCACCACGGACAGTCTCAATAATTCACCCCTCCACTTT.

This clone has just one count. The chain uses TRBV9 and TRBJ2-3; 12 bases fit TRBD2. Germline CDR1 and CDR2: SGDLS and YYNGEE. This CDR3 comprises 17 residues. Trimming cost V 0 bases and J 2 bases; bases outside gene matches: 4. This chain's CDR3 is CASSVGLAGVVTDTQYF. CDR3 in DNA: TGTGCCAGCAGCGTAGGACTAGCGGGGGTTGTCACAGATACGCAGTATTTT.

The genes are TRBV5-1 and TRBJ2-2; D is perhaps TRBD2 (6 bases). V was trimmed by 0 bases and J by 2 bases, leaving 11 bases between them. Germline loops: CDR1 SGHRS, CDR2 YFSETQ. This CDR3 is 16 amino acids long. This chain's CDR3 is CASSLAAGGNTGELFF. The CDR3 DNA reads TGCGCCAGCAGCTTGGCGGCCGGGGGTAACACCGGGGAGCTGTTTTTT.

Worth noting for this clone: The junction differs from germline at one of its ends, possibly a read error. The genes are TRBV5-1 and TRBJ1-4, with a tentative D call TRBD1 (5 bases). The CDR3 is made up of 15 amino acids. Germline loops: CDR1 SGHRS, CDR2 YFSETQ. CDR3 sequence (DNA): TGCGCCAGCAGTCCGGGGGGGTCAACTAAGGAAAAACTGTTTTTT. It yields the protein CASSPGGSTKEKLFF.

On this clone itself: The same CDR3 is also encoded by other DNA sequences in this sample. The chain links TRBV5-4 to TRBJ1-5; D perhaps matches TRBD1 (5 bases). Per germline, CDR1 SGHNT and CDR2 YYREEE (reference sequence). The V gene lost 0 bases and the J gene lost 4 bases, with 5 bases spanning the gap. The CDR3 is made up of 13 amino acids. CDR3 coding DNA: TGTGCCAGCAGCTTGGGACAGAATCAGCCCCAGCATTTT. Residues: CASSLGQNQPQHF. Based on the CDR3 plus reference TRBV5-4 and TRBJ1-5, the full variable domain is ETGVTQSPTHLIKTRGQQVTLRCSSQSGHNTVSWYQQALGQGPQFIFQYYREEENGRGNFPPRFSGLQFPNYSSELNVNALELDDSALYLCASSLGQNQPQHFGDGTRLSIL.

The rearrangement links TRBV6-4 to TRBJ2-1; 9 bases are shared with TRBD2. Germline trimming cut 4 bases from V and 6 bases from J; bases unmatched to any gene: 7. CDR1 and CDR2 (germline): MRHNA, SNTAGT. This CDR3 region has 15 residues. DNA of the CDR3: TGTGCCAGCAGTGTTAGCGGGAGTCTCGGCAATGAGCAGTTCTTC. Protein: CASSVSGSLGNEQFF.

The chain is built from TRBV2 and TRBJ1-1; D is unresolved. The V end was cut by 6 bases, the J end by 2 bases, with 19 bases between. The CDR3 runs 16 residues. Germline lookup yields CDR1 SNHLY and CDR2 FYNNEI. The CDR3 loop is CASSSPRGVFNTEAFF. Here the CDR3 DNA reads TGTGCCAGCAGCAGCCCCCGTGGGGTCTTTAACACTGAAGCTTTCTTT.

The chain employs TRBV2 and TRBJ1-1; D is unclear. Trimming stripped 6 bases from V and 0 bases from J, with 8 bases between. Germline-derived CDR1 and CDR2 are SNHLY and FYNNEI. The CDR3 loop spans 13 amino acids. CDR3 bases: TGTGCCAGCAGGTTGGGGATGAACACTGAAGCTTTCTTT. As protein: CASRLGMNTEAFF.

The chain combines TRBV12-3 or TRBV12-4 with TRBJ1-2, with no clear D. The CDR3 loop spans 13 amino acids. V lost 3 bases to trimming and J lost 4 bases, with 9 bases between them. CDR3 in amino acids: CASSLSSLYGYTF. For the CDR3, the DNA is TGTGCCAGCAGTTTGAGCAGTCTCTATGGCTACACCTTC.

The chain employs TRBV28 and TRBJ1-1, with 7 positions matching TRBD1. The CDR3 sequence is 14 residues long. With V trimmed by 6 bases and J by 4 bases, 8 bases remained unmatched. Germline values: CDR1 MDHEN, CDR2 SYDVKM. The CDR3 loop is CASSTDRVGTEAFF. CDR3 DNA sequence: TGTGCCAGCAGCACAGACAGGGTAGGCACTGAAGCTTTCTTT.

The chain recombines TRBV14 with TRBJ2-7, with D tentatively TRBD2 (5 bases). Germline V gene data show CDR1 as SGHDN and CDR2 as FVKESK. The CDR3 runs 16 residues. Trimming left V 4 bases short and J 2 bases short, with 18 bases between. CDR3 sequence reads: CASSLGSGSPTYEQYF. The CDR3 nucleotides are TGTGCCAGCAGCCTCGGCAGCGGCAGCCCTACCTACGAGCAGTACTTC.

This clone appeared once. J is TRBJ2-1 and V is TRBV4-2; TRBD1 aligns across 9 bases. Germline V gene sequence: CDR1 LGHNA, CDR2 YNFKEQ. This CDR3 is 17 amino acids long. The trim removed 2 bases at V and 3 bases at J, leaving 8 bases unmatched. DNA for the CDR3: TGTGCCAGCAGCCAAACCCTAACAGGGGGCCTCTACAATGAGCAGTTCTTC. This sequence encodes CASSQTLTGGLYNEQFF.

The CDR3 DNA reads TGTGCCAGCAGCCACCCCCAAATTGGGGGGCCCTATGGCTACACCTTC. It codes for CASSHPQIGGPYGYTF. The rearrangement uses TRBV3-1 (or the pseudogene TRBV3-2) and TRBJ1-2, with D tentatively TRBD1 (6 bases). Germline V CDR1 and CDR2: LGHDT, YNNKEL (reference sequence). The CDR3 totals 16 residues. V was shortened by 3 bases and J by 4 bases, with 18 bases between the two germline ends.